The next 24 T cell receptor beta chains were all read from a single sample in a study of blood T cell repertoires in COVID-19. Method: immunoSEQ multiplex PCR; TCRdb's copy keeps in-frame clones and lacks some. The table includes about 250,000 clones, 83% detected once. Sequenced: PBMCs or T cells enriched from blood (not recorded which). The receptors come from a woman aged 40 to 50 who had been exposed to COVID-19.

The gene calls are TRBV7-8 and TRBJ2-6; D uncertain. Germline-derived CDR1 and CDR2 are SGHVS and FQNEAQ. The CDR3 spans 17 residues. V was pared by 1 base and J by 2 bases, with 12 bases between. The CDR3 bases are TGTGCCAGCAGCTTAGGTGTCAGGTCAGCTGGGGCCAACGTCCTGACTTTC. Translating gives CASSLGVRSAGANVLTF.

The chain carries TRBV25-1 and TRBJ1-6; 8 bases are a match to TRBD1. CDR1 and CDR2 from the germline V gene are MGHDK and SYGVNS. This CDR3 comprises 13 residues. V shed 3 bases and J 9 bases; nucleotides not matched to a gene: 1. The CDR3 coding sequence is TGTGCCAGCAGTGACACAGGGGGTTCACCCCTCCACTTT. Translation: CASSDTGGSPLHF.

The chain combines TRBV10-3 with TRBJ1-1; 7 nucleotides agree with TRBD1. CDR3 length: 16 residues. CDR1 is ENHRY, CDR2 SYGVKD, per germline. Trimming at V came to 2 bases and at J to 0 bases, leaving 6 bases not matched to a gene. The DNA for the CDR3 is TGTGCCATCAGTGAGAGAGAACAGGGGTTGAACACTGAAGCTTTCTTT. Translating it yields CAISEREQGLNTEAFF.

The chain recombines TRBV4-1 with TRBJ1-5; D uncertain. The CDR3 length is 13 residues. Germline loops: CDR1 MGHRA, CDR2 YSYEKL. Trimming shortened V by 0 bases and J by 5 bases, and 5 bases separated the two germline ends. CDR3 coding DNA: TGCGCCAGCAGCCAAGAGGTAGATCAGCCCCAGCATTTT. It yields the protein CASSQEVDQPQHF.

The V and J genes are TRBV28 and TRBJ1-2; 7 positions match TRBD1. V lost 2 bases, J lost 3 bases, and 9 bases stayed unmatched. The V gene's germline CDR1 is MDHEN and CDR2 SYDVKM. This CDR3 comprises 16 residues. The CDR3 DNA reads TGTGCCAGCAGTTTAAGCCAGGGGGTAGTCTACTATGGCTACACCTTC. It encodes CASSLSQGVVYYGYTF.

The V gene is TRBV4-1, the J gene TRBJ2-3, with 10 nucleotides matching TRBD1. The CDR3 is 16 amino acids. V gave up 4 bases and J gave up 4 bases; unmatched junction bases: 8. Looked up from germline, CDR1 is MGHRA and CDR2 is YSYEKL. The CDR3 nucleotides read TGCGCCAGCAGCCTTTCGGACAGGGGGTTTTCAGATACGCAGTATTTT. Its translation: CASSLSDRGFSDTQYF.

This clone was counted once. DNA of the CDR3: TGTGCCAGCAGCTTAGAAGCAGGAACCAACACTGAAGCTTTCTTT. Its protein product is CASSLEAGTNTEAFF. The rearrangement joins TRBV11-3 to TRBJ1-1, with D uncertain. The CDR3 runs 15 residues. The germline V gene has CDR1 SGHNT and CDR2 YENEEA. Trimming removed 0 bases at V and 2 bases at J, with 10 bases between.

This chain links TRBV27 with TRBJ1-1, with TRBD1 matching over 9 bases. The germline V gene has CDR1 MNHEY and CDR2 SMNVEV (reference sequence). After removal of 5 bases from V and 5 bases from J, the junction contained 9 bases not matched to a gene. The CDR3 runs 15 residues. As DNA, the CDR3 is TGTGCCAGCAGTCCTAAGTGGACAGGGGTGACTGAAGCTTTCTTT. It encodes CASSPKWTGVTEAFF.

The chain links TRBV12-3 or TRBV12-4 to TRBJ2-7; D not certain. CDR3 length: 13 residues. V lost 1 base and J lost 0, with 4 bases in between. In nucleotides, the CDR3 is TGTGCCAGCAGTTTAGGACACTCCTACGAGCAGTACTTC. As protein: CASSLGHSYEQYF.

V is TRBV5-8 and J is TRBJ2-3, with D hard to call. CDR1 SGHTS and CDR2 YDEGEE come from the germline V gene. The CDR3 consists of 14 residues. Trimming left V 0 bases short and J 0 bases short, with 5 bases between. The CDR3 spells CASSLEQSTDTQYF. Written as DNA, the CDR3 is TGTGCCAGCAGCTTGGAGCAAAGCACAGATACGCAGTATTTT.

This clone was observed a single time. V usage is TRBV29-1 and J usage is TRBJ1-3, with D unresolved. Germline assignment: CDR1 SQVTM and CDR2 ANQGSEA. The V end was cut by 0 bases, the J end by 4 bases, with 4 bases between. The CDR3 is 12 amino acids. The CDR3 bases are TGCAGCGTTGAAGATCCGGGAAACACCATATATTTT. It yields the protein CSVEDPGNTIYF. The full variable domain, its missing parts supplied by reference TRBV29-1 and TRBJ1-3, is SAVISQKPSRDICQRGTSLTIQCQVDSQVTMMFWYRQQPGQSLTLIATANQGSEATYESGFVIDKFPISRPNLTFSTLTVSNMSPEDSSIYLCSVEDPGNTIYFGEGSWLTVV.

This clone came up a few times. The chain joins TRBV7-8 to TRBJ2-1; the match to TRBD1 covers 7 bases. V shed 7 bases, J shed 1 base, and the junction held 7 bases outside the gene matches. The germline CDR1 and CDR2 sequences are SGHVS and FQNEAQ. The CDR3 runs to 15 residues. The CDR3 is CASTDPGQSYNEQFF. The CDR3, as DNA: TGTGCCAGCACCGACCCGGGACAGTCCTACAATGAGCAGTTCTTC.

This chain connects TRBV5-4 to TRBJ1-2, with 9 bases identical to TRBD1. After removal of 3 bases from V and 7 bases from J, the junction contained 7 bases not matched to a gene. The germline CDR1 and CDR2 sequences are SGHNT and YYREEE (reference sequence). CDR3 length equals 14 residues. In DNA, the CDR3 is TGTGCCAGCAGCTCAGACGGACAGGGGTCTGGCTACACCTTC. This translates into CASSSDGQGSGYTF.

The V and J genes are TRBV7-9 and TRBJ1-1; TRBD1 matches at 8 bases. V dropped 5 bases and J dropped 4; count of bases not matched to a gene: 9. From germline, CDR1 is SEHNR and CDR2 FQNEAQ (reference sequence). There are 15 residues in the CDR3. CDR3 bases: TGTGCCAGCAGCATAGACAGGGGAGGTCGCACTGAAGCTTTCTTT. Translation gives CASSIDRGGRTEAFF.

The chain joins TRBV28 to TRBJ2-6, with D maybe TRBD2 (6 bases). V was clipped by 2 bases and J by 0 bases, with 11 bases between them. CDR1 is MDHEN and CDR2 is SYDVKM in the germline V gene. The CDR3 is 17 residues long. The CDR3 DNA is TGTGCCAGCAGTTTAGGGAGCGGGTTCTCTGGGGCCAACGTCCTGACTTTC. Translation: CASSLGSGFSGANVLTF.

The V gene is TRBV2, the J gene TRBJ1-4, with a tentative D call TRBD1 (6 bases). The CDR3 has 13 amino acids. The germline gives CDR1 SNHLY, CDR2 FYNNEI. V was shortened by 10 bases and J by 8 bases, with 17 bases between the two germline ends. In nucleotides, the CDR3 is TGTGCCACCTCGAACAGGGTCGAGGAAAAACTGTTTTTT. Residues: CATSNRVEEKLFF.

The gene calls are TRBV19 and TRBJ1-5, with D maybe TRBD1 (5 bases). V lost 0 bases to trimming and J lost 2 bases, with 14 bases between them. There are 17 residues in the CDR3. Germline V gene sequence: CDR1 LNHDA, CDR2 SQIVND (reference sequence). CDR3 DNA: TGTGCCAGTAGTATAGACGGCCAGCAGGGTCGCAATCAGCCCCAGCATTTT. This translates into CASSIDGQQGRNQPQHF.

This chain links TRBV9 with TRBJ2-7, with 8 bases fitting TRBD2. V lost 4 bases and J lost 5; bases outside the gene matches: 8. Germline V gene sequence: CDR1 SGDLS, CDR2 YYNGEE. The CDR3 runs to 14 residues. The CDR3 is CASSPGGTRDEQYF. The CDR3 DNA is TGTGCCAGCAGCCCAGGAGGGACTAGAGACGAGCAGTACTTC.

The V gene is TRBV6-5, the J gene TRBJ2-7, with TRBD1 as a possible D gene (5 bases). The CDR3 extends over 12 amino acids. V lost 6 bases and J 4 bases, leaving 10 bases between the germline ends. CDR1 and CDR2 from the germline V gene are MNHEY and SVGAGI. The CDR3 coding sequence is TGTGCCAGCAGGAAGACAGATTACGAGCAGTACTTC. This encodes CASRKTDYEQYF.

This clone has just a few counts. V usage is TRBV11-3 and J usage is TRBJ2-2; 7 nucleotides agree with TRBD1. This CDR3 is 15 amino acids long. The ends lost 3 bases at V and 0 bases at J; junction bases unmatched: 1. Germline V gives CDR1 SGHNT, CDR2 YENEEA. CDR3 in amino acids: CASSLGTANTGELFF. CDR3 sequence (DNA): TGTGCCAGCAGCTTGGGGACAGCGAACACCGGGGAGCTGTTTTTT.

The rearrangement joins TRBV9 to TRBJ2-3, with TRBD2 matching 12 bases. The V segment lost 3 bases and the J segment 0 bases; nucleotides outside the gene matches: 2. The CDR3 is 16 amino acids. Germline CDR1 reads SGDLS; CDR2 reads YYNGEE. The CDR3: CASSELAGGSTDTQYF. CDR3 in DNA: TGTGCCAGCAGCGAACTAGCGGGGGGCAGCACAGATACGCAGTATTTT.

The CDR3 loop is CASSDGTGNSPLHF. The CDR3 nucleotides are TGTGCCAGCAGCGATGGGACAGGCAATTCACCCCTCCACTTT. The gene calls are TRBV6-2 or TRBV6-3 and TRBJ1-6; 8 positions agree with TRBD1. This CDR3 has 14 amino acids. J was trimmed by 7 bases and V by 6 bases; bases with no gene match: 5. CDR1 is MNHEY and CDR2 is SVGEGT in the germline V gene.

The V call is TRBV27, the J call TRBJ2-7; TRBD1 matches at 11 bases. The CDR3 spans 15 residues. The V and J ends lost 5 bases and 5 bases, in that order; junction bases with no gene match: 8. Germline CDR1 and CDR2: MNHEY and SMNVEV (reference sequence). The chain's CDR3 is CASSQGQGALDEQYF. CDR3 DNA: TGTGCCAGCAGTCAAGGACAGGGGGCGCTAGACGAGCAGTACTTC.

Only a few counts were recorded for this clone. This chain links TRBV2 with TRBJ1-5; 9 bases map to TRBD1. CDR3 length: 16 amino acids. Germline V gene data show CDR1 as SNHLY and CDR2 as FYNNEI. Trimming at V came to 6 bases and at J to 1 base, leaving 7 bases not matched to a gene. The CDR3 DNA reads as TGTGCCAGCAGACAGGGGGCTAAGGGGAGCAATCAGCCCCAGCATTTT. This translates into CASRQGAKGSNQPQHF.